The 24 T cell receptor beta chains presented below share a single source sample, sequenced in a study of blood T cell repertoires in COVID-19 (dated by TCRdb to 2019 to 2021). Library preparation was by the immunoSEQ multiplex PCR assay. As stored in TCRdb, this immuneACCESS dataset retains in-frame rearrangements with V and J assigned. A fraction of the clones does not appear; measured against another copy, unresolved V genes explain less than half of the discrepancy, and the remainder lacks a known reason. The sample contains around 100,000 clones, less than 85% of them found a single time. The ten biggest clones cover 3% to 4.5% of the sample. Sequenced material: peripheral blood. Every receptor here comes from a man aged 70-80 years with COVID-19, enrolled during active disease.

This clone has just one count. The CDR3, as DNA: TGTGCCAGCAGTCGAACCGGGACAGGGGGCTTCACTGAAGCTTTCTTT. This codes for CASSRTGTGGFTEAFF. This chain joins TRBV6-6 and TRBJ1-1; TRBD1 matches at 12 bases. Looked up from germline, CDR1 is MNHNY and CDR2 is SVGAGI (reference sequence). J lost 4 bases, V lost 5 bases, and 8 bases had no gene match. CDR3 length: 16 residues.

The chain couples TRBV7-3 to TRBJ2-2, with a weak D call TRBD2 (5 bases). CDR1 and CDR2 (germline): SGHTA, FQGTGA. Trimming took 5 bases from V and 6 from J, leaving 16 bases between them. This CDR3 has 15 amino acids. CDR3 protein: CASSVEWGVAGELFF. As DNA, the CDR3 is TGTGCCAGCAGCGTAGAATGGGGAGTTGCCGGGGAGCTGTTTTTT.

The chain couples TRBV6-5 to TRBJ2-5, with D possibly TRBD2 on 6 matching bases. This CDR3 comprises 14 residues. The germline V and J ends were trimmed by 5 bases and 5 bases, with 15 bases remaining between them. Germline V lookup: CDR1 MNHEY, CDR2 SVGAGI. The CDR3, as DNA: TGTGCCAGCAGTCCCTCTGGAGGAGGGGAGACCCAGTACTTC. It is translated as CASSPSGGGETQYF.

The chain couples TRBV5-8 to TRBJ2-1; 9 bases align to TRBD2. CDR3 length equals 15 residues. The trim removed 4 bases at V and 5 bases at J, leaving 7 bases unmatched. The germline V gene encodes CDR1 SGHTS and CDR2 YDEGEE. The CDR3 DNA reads TGTGCCAGCAGCATTAGCGGGAGTTCCCACAATGAGCAGTTCTTC. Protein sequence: CASSISGSSHNEQFF.

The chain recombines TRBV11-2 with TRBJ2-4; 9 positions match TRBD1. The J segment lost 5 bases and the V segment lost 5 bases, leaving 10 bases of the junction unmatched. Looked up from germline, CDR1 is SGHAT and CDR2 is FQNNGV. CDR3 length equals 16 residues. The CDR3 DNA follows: TGTGCCAGCAGCCGTGGGTGGGACAGGGCGCAAAACATTCAGTACTTC. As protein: CASSRGWDRAQNIQYF.

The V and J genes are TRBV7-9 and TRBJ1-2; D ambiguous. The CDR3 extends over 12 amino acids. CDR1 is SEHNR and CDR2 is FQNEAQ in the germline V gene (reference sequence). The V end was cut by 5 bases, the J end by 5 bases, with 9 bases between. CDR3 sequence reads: CASSPSQYGYTF. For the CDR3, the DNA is TGTGCCAGCAGCCCAAGTCAGTATGGCTACACCTTC.

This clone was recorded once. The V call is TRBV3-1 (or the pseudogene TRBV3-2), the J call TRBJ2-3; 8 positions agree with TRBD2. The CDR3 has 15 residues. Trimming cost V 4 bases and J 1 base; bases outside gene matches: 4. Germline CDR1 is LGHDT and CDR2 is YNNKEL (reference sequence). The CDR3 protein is CASSPGLVGTDTQYF. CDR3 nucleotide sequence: TGTGCCAGCAGCCCGGGACTAGTAGGCACAGATACGCAGTATTTT.

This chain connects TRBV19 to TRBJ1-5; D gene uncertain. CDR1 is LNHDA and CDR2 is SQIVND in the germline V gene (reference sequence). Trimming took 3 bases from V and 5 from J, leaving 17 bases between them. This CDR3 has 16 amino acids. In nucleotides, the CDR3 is TGTGCCAGTAGTATGGGGAGGTGGCAGTCCTATCAGCCCCAGCATTTT. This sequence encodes CASSMGRWQSYQPQHF.

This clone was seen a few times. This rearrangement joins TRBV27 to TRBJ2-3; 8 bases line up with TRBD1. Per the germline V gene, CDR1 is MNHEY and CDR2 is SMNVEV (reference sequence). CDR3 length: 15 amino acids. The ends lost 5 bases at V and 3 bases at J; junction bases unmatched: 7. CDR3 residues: CASSQAQGVTDTQYF. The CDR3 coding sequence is TGTGCCAGCAGTCAAGCACAGGGGGTAACAGATACGCAGTATTTT.

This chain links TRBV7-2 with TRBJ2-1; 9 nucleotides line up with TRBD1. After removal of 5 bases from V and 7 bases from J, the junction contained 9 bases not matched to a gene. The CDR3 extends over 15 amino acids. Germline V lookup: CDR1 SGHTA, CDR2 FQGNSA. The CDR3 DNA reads TGTGCCAGCAGCCAATCCGGGACAGGGAATAATGAGCAGTTCTTC. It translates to CASSQSGTGNNEQFF.

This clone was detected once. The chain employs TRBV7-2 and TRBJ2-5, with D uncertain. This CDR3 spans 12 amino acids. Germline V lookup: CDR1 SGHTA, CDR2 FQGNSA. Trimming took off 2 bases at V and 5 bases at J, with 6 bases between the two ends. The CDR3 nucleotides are TGTGCCAGCAGCTTATCGGGTGAGACCCAGTACTTC. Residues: CASSLSGETQYF.

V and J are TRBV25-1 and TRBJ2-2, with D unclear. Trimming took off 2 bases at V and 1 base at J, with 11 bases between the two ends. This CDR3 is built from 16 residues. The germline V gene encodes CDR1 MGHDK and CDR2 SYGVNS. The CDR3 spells CASSELSSLNTGELFF. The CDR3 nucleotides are TGTGCCAGCAGTGAACTTAGCTCATTGAACACCGGGGAGCTGTTTTTT.

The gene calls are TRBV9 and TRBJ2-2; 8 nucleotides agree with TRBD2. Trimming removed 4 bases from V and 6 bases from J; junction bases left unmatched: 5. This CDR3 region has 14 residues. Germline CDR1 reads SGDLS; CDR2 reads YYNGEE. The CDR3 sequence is CASSSGTSPGELFF. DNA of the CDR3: TGTGCCAGCAGCTCAGGGACTAGTCCCGGGGAGCTGTTTTTT.

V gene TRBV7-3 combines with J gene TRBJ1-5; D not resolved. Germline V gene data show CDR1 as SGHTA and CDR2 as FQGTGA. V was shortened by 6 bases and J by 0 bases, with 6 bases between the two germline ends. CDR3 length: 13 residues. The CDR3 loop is CASSTYSNQPQHF. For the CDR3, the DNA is TGTGCCAGCAGTACTTATAGCAATCAGCCCCAGCATTTT.

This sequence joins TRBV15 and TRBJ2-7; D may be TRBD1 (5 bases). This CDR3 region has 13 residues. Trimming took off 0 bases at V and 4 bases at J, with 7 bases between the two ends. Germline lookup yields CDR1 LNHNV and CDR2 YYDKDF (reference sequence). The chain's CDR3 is CATSRDHRYEQYF. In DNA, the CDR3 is TGTGCCACCAGCAGAGATCACAGGTACGAGCAGTACTTC.

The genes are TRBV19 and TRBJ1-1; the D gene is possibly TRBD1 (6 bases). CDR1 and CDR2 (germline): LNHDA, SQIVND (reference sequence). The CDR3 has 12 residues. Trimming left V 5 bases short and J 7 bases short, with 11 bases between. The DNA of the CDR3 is TGTGCCAGTAGTTACCTACAGGGTGAAGCTTTCTTT. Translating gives CASSYLQGEAFF.

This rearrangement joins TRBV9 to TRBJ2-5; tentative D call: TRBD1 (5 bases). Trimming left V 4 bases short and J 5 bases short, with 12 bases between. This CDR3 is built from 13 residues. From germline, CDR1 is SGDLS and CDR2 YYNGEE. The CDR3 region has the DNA TGTGCCAGCAGCTTGGACAATTGGGAGACCCAGTACTTC. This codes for CASSLDNWETQYF. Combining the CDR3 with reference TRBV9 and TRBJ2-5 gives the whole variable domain DSGVTQTPKHLITATGQRVTLRCSPRSGDLSVYWYQQSLDQGLQFLIQYYNGEERAKGNILERFSAQQFPDLHSELNLSSLELGDSALYFCASSLDNWETQYFGPGTRLLVL.

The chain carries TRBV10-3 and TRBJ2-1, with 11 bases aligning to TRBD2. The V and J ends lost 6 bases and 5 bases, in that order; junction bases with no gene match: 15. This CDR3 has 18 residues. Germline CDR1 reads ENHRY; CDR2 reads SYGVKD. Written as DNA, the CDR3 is TGTGCCATCAGAGATGGGACTAGCGGCCGTGGGGACCACAATGAGCAGTTCTTC. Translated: CAIRDGTSGRGDHNEQFF.

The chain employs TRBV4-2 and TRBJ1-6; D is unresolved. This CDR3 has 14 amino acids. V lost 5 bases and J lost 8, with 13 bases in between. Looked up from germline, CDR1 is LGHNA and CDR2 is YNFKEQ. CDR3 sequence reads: CASSSPTGDSPLHF. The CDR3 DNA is TGTGCCAGCAGCTCCCCGACTGGAGATTCACCCCTCCACTTT.

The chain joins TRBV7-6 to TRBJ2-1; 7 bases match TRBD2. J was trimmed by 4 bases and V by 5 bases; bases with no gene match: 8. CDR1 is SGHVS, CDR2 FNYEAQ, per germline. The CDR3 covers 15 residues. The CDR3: CASSPGAGAYNEQFF. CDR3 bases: TGTGCCAGCAGCCCCGGTGCGGGAGCATACAATGAGCAGTTCTTC.

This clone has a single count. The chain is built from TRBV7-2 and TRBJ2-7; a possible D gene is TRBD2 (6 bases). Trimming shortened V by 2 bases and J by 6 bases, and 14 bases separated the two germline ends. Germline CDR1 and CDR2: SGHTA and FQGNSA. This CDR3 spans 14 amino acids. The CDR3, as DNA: TGTGCCAGCAGCTTACCTCGGGAGATCTCCGAGCAGTACTTC. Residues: CASSLPREISEQYF.

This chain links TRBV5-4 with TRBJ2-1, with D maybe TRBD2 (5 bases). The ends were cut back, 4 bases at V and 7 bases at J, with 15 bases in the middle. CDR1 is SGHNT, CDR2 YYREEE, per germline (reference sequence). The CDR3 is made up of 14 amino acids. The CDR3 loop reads CASSPALASNEQFF. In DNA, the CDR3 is TGTGCCAGCAGCCCTGCCCTAGCTAGTAATGAGCAGTTCTTC.

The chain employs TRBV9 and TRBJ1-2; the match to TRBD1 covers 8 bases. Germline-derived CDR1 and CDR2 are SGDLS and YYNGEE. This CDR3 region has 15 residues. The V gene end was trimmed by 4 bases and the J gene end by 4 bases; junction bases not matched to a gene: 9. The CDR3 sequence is CASSSTGVVGYGYTF. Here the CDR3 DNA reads TGTGCCAGCAGCTCGACAGGGGTGGTTGGCTATGGCTACACCTTC.

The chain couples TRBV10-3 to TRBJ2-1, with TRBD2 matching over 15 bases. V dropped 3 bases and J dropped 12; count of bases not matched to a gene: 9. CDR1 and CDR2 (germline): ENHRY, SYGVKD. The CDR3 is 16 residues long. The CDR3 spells CAISDLGLAGGVGQFF. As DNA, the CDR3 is TGTGCCATCAGTGATCTGGGACTAGCGGGAGGAGTGGGGCAGTTCTTC.